This T cell receptor (beta chain) emerged from a study of blood T cell repertoires in COVID-19. Study summary: Spain, Italy and the United States supplied samples that represented acute and convalescent COVID-19. PBMCs, B-cell-depleted T cells, or T cells provided the cDNA or gDNA that made up the material.

In the original processing: Reference gene primer amplification yielded estimated nucleated cell counts. TCRdb keeps only in-frame clones here, not all; method: immunoSEQ multiplex PCR. V and J calls plus clone size are reproduced from that table; the DNA served to infer D and trimming. The sample has 450,000 to 500,000 clones; 70% to 90% are singletons. CDR3 size: 17 residues. J gave up 4 bases and V 5 bases, and 11 bases lay outside the gene matches. CDR1 and CDR2 (germline): SGHVS, FNYEAQ. Material: peripheral blood. The V call is TRBV7-6, the J call TRBJ2-1; TRBD1 aligns across 10 bases. The sequence was obtained from a human donor in a cohort sampled during active COVID-19. This CDR3 reads CASSTWPGQGRYNEQFF. The CDR3 nucleotides read TGTGCCAGCAGCACATGGCCGGGACAGGGGAGATACAATGAGCAGTTCTTC.